This TCR beta chain was found in a study of blood T cell repertoires in COVID-19. This CDR3 comprises 13 residues. Looked up from germline, CDR1 is MGHDK and CDR2 is SYGVNS. V gave up 4 bases and J gave up 5 bases, with 9 bases separating them. The table came from immunoSEQ multiplex PCR; TCRdb's copy has only in-frame clones and leaves some out. The sample lists 200,000 to 250,000 clones, around 85% occurring once. The receptor comes from a woman aged 45-60 years with acute COVID-19. The chain carries TRBV25-1 and TRBJ2-1; D ambiguous. Sequenced material: PBMCs or T cells enriched from blood (not recorded which). The CDR3 DNA sequence: TGTGCCAGCAGTGTAAAGCGTAACAATGAGCAGTTCTTC. Translated, it gives CASSVKRNNEQFF. The full variable domain, in which reference TRBV25-1 and TRBJ2-1 provide the parts outside the CDR3, is EADIYQTPRYLVIGTGKKITLECSQTMGHDKMYWYQQDPGMELHLIHYSYGVNSTEKGDLSSESTVSRIRTEHFPLTLESARPSHTSQYLCASSVKRNNEQFFGPGTRLTVL.